A selection of T cell receptor beta chains follows, all from one sample in a study of T cell repertoires in cytomegalovirus infection. TCRdb re-derived calls from the reads in MiXCR, one entry per CDR3 protein. The table lists around 250,000 distinct CDR3 sequences, around 15% of them singletons, with approximately 51% in the top ten. The sample comprised CD8+ T cells from PBMCs. Receptors originate from a human donor in good health (CMV status not recorded). Some clones in this sample may be carry-over from other donors' samples. Both conserved end residues are part of each CDR3. A D gene is named only where the DNA matches it firmly.

D gene: TRBD2; J gene: TRBJ2-1; V gene: TRBV7-9; CDR3 protein: CASEVPGLASYNEQFF
D gene: -; J gene: TRBJ2-5; V gene: TRBV3-1; CDR3 protein: CASSQTSSGKETQYF
D gene: TRBD1; J gene: TRBJ2-1; V gene: TRBV2; CDR3 protein: CASRELQGITYNEQFF
D gene: -; J gene: TRBJ2-1; V gene: TRBV25-1; CDR3 protein: CASSEYFSTPTTRNEQFF
D gene: -; J gene: TRBJ2-5; V gene: TRBV7-6; CDR3 protein: CASSSGLGRSYQETQYF
D gene: TRBD1; J gene: TRBJ2-3; V gene: TRBV7-9; CDR3 protein: CASSPWDRTDTQYF
D gene: -; J gene: TRBJ2-7; V gene: TRBV5-1; CDR3 protein: CASSLFNVGGPTREQYF
D gene: -; J gene: TRBJ1-4; V gene: TRBV5-1; CDR3 protein: CASSLSGNNEKLFF
D gene: -; J gene: TRBJ2-2; V gene: TRBV28; CDR3 protein: CASSWSLPAGELFF
D gene: -; J gene: TRBJ2-7; V gene: TRBV11-2; CDR3 protein: CASSDGYSYEQYF
D gene: -; J gene: TRBJ2-1; V gene: TRBV7-2; CDR3 protein: CASSFYSDNPYNEQFF
D gene: -; J gene: TRBJ1-2; V gene: TRBV7-3; CDR3 protein: CASSEDGDYGYTF
D gene: -; J gene: TRBJ1-1; V gene: TRBV7-8; CDR3 protein: CASTPQPNTEAFF
D gene: TRBD2; J gene: TRBJ2-5; V gene: TRBV6-2/TRBV6-3; CDR3 protein: CAGGTSGAETQYF
D gene: -; J gene: TRBJ2-7; V gene: TRBV7-2; CDR3 protein: CASSLVSGETYEQYF
D gene: -; J gene: TRBJ2-7; V gene: TRBV4-2; CDR3 protein: CASSQGQAYEQYF
D gene: -; J gene: TRBJ2-2; V gene: TRBV29-1; CDR3 protein: CSVWDANTGELFF
D gene: TRBD1; J gene: TRBJ1-1; V gene: TRBV29-1; CDR3 protein: CSVLQGLISEAFF
D gene: -; J gene: TRBJ2-7; V gene: TRBV19; CDR3 protein: CASRGGYEQYF
D gene: -; J gene: TRBJ2-7; V gene: TRBV28; CDR3 protein: CASSSFLGDLSSYEQYF
D gene: -; J gene: TRBJ2-5; V gene: TRBV3-1; CDR3 protein: CASSQEGTPYQETQYF
D gene: -; J gene: TRBJ1-5; V gene: TRBV11-2; CDR3 protein: CASSSSGSNQPQHF
D gene: -; J gene: TRBJ2-7; V gene: TRBV6-5; CDR3 protein: CASSYSWGHEQYF
D gene: -; J gene: TRBJ1-1; V gene: TRBV6-8; CDR3 protein: CASSYLIPLDDRRTFF
D gene: TRBD1; J gene: TRBJ1-6; V gene: TRBV7-2; CDR3 protein: CASSSMPGQLNSPLHF
D gene: -; J gene: TRBJ2-3; V gene: TRBV9; CDR3 protein: CASSVNSDTQYF
D gene: -; J gene: TRBJ2-1; V gene: TRBV7-8; CDR3 protein: CATTRTLSGGASYNEQFF
D gene: -; J gene: TRBJ1-1; V gene: TRBV14; CDR3 protein: CASTDMNTEAFF
D gene: -; J gene: TRBJ1-1; V gene: TRBV20-1; CDR3 protein: CSARVSGAVTSPPNTEAFF
D gene: -; J gene: TRBJ2-7; V gene: TRBV12-3/TRBV12-4; CDR3 protein: CASSPSGVLNYEQYF
D gene: -; J gene: TRBJ2-1; V gene: TRBV28; CDR3 protein: CASSWRQGRNNEQFF
D gene: TRBD1; J gene: TRBJ1-1; V gene: TRBV29-1; CDR3 protein: CSATGILNTEAFF
D gene: TRBD1; J gene: TRBJ1-1; V gene: TRBV7-9; CDR3 protein: CASSLPGGAMNTEAFF
D gene: -; J gene: TRBJ2-1; V gene: TRBV7-9; CDR3 protein: CASSQGVGPIEEQFF
D gene: TRBD1; J gene: TRBJ2-5; V gene: TRBV12-3/TRBV12-4; CDR3 protein: CASSDDREEAQYF
D gene: -; J gene: TRBJ2-2; V gene: TRBV20-1; CDR3 protein: CSASWQPNTGELFF
D gene: TRBD1; J gene: TRBJ1-1; V gene: TRBV7-9; CDR3 protein: CASSLRTGGTEAFF
D gene: -; J gene: TRBJ2-2; V gene: TRBV29-1; CDR3 protein: CSVEVLGKNTGELFF